This T cell receptor (beta chain) was identified during a study of T-cell reconstitution after alpha-beta-depleted transplantation in children. Notes on the study in general: Expanded clones from the graft, numbering several hundred, reportedly supplied alpha-beta T cells about two months after transplant. At one year after transplant, newly produced T cells mostly accounted for T-cell counts and diversity.

Of note for this clonotype: What it binds is not known.

Germline trimming cut 7 bases from V and 8 bases from J; bases unmatched to any gene: 8. This CDR3 spans 14 amino acids. Germline V gives CDR1 SEHNR, CDR2 FQNEAQ (reference sequence). Unique molecular identifiers featured in how the TCRbeta library was prepared. TCRdb processed the PCR reads anew with MiXCR; each CDR3 protein has one entry. This table holds over 85,000 distinct CDR3 sequences, about 6.8% found once. The J gene is TRBJ1-6, the V gene TRBV7-9; 7 nucleotides agree with TRBD1. This TCR was recovered from a boy aged 2 to 9 with acute lymphoblastic leukemia, due to receive a stem cell transplant. The sample in question was PBMCs, obtained before TCRalphabeta/CD19-depleted stem cell transplant. CDR3 region: CASTYQGGDSPLHF. The CDR3 coding sequence is TGTGCCAGCACCTATCAGGGGGGTGATTCACCCCTCCACTTT.